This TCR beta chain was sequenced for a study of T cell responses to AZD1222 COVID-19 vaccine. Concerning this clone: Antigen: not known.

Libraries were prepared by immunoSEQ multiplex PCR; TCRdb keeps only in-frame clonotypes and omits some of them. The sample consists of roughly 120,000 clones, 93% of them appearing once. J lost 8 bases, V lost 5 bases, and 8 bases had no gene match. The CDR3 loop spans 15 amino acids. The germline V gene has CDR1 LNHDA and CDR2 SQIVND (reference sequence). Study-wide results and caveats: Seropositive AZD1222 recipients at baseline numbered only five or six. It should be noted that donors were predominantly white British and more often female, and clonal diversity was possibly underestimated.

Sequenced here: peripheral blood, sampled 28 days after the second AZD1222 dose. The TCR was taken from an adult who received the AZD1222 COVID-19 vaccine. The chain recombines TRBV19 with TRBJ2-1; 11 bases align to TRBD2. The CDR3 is CASSPLAGGQYEQFF. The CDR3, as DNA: TGTGCCAGTAGTCCTTTAGCGGGAGGGCAATATGAGCAGTTCTTC. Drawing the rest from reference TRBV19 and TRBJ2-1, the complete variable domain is DGGITQSPKYLFRKEGQNVTLSCEQNLNHDAMYWYRQDPGQGLRLIYYSQIVNDFQKGDIAEGYSVSREKKESFPLTVTSAQKNPTAFYLCASSPLAGGQYEQFFGPGTRLTVL.